The 7 T cell receptor beta chains below come from one sample, sequenced in a study of blood T cell repertoires in COVID-19. Generated by immunoSEQ multiplex PCR, the TCRdb table keeps only in-frame clones and is missing some. This sample has 200,000 to 250,000 clones; 83% occur once, and the top ten carry about 1.3%. Sequencing was performed on peripheral blood. These receptors all come from a woman aged 25-40 years with COVID-19, enrolled during active disease.

The chain carries TRBV5-1 and TRBJ2-7; 11 bases fit TRBD1. CDR1 is SGHRS, CDR2 YFSETQ, per germline. Trimming cost V 0 bases and J 4 bases; bases outside gene matches: 3. The CDR3 is 15 amino acids. Here the CDR3 reads CASSLVGDRGYEQYF. Written as DNA, the CDR3 is TGCGCCAGCAGCTTGGTTGGGGACAGGGGGTACGAGCAGTACTTC.

The rearrangement links TRBV25-1 to TRBJ2-7, with D maybe TRBD2 (6 bases). The CDR3 runs 16 residues. Germline CDR1 and CDR2: MGHDK and SYGVNS. Trimming stripped 0 bases from V and 5 bases from J, with 17 bases between. CDR3 in DNA: TGTGCCAGCAGTGAATATGGGGCGGGGATTAAGGACGAGCAGTACTTC. It is translated as CASSEYGAGIKDEQYF.

Ten or more counts support this clone. The sample carries other DNA sequences with the same CDR3. The rearrangement joins TRBV16 to TRBJ2-7; D call uncertain. From germline, CDR1 is KGHSY and CDR2 FQNENV. The V end was cut by 0 bases, the J end by 0 bases, with 6 bases between. This CDR3 has 14 amino acids. The CDR3 reads CASSQSAGSYEQYF. The CDR3 nucleotides are TGTGCCAGCAGCCAATCTGCAGGCTCCTACGAGCAGTACTTC.

The genes are TRBV5-6 and TRBJ2-1; a weak D match, TRBD1 (6 bases). The CDR3 runs to 15 residues. Trimming cost V 3 bases and J 2 bases, with 12 bases left between them. Germline loops: CDR1 SGHDT, CDR2 YYEEEE. The CDR3 loop reads CASSSRGVAYNEQFF. CDR3 nucleotide sequence: TGTGCCAGCAGCTCCAGGGGTGTAGCCTACAATGAGCAGTTCTTC.

The rearrangement uses TRBV5-4 and TRBJ1-3; 7 nucleotides align to TRBD1. The CDR3 extends over 15 amino acids. Germline trimming cut 4 bases from V and 4 bases from J; bases unmatched to any gene: 8. Germline V lookup: CDR1 SGHNT, CDR2 YYREEE (reference sequence). The chain's CDR3 is CASSLQGNSGNTIYF. The CDR3 bases are TGTGCCAGCAGCCTACAGGGGAACTCCGGAAACACCATATATTTT.

The chain is built from TRBV11-1 and TRBJ2-2; no firm D call. CDR1 SGHAT and CDR2 FQDESV come from the germline V gene (reference sequence). The CDR3 contains 13 residues. Trimming removed 3 bases from V and 5 bases from J, with 7 bases in between. The CDR3 DNA is TGTGCCAGCAGCTTGACGGAGACCGGGGAGCTGTTTTTT. It is translated as CASSLTETGELFF.

The chain combines TRBV7-9 with TRBJ2-2; perhaps TRBD1 as D (6 bases). This CDR3 is built from 14 residues. Germline-derived CDR1 and CDR2 are SEHNR and FQNEAQ (reference sequence). The V end lost 3 bases, the J end lost 3 bases, and 8 bases lay between the germline ends. CDR3 DNA: TGTGCCAGCAGCTTCTACAGGGACACCGGGGAGCTGTTTTTT. This translates into CASSFYRDTGELFF.